This TCR beta chain was retrieved from a study of blood T cell repertoires in COVID-19. Study overall: The cDNA or gDNA used as material had been derived from T cells, B-cell-depleted T cells, or PBMCs.

As originally analysed: Amplified reference gene primers provided the basis for estimating nucleated cell counts. Some clones are missing from TCRdb's copy, which holds only in-frame ones; the method was immunoSEQ multiplex PCR. The V and J calls and clone size were taken over from that table, and D and trimming were inferred from the DNA. The table lists 360,000 or so clones, around nine tenths of them singletons. Two consecutive negative NP/OP PCR tests, clearance, or resolved symptoms defined Cohort 3 recovery. This CDR3 has 16 amino acids. The V gene's germline CDR1 is MGHRA and CDR2 YSYEKL. Trimming shortened V by 4 bases and J by 1 base, and 14 bases separated the two germline ends.

The specimen was PBMCs or T cells enriched from blood (not recorded which). V and J are TRBV4-1 and TRBJ2-1; D remains ambiguous. This clonotype was sampled from a woman aged 25 to 39 who had recovered from COVID-19. Written as DNA, the CDR3 is TGCGCCAGCAGCCTAGATCCCTCTAGGTCCTACAATGAGCAGTTCTTC. Translation: CASSLDPSRSYNEQFF.